Each of the 25 T cell receptor beta chains below was sequenced from the same sample in a study of T cells in Graves' hyperthyroidism and ophthalmopathy. Amplified TCR beta CDR3 regions derived from RNA transcripts. The TCR CDR3 first-round RT-PCR relied on the HTBI primer set. TCRdb independently ran MiXCR on the multiplex PCR reads; one entry per CDR3 protein. Here the sample spans about 380,000 distinct CDR3 sequences, around a sixth being singletons. Sequenced: blood. The receptor source for this set is a young man with Graves' ophthalmopathy.

The chain has TRBV27 and TRBJ1-2; TRBD1 matches 11 bases. Germline CDR1 is MNHEY and CDR2 is SMNVEV (reference sequence). CDR3 length: 15 residues. The junction had 6 bases not matched to a gene; V was cut back by 5 bases and J by 4 bases. The CDR3 region has the DNA TGTGCCAGCAGTCCCCGGACAGGGGGCTTCTATGGCTACACCTTC. Protein product: CASSPRTGGFYGYTF.

This clonotype was recorded many times. This rearrangement joins TRBV11-2 to TRBJ2-3; TRBD2 aligns across 8 bases. This CDR3 comprises 19 residues. The germline CDR1 and CDR2 sequences are SGHAT and FQNNGV. The V gene end was trimmed by 1 base and the J gene end by 2 bases; junction bases not matched to a gene: 14. CDR3 loop: CASSLVSVGTRALTDTQYF. DNA of the CDR3: TGTGCCAGCAGCTTAGTGAGTGTAGGGACTAGGGCTCTCACAGATACGCAGTATTTT.

This clonotype was counted at least ten times. The V gene is TRBV2, the J gene TRBJ2-7; weak D call: TRBD2 (7 bases). The CDR3 is made up of 14 amino acids. From germline, CDR1 is SNHLY and CDR2 FYNNEI. The V end was cut by 6 bases, the J end by 2 bases, with 14 bases between. CDR3 nucleotides: TGTGCCAGCAGGGTCAGGGAGGGGGCCTACGAGCAGTACTTC. This encodes CASRVREGAYEQYF. Combining the CDR3 with reference TRBV2 and TRBJ2-7 gives the whole variable domain EPEVTQTPSHQVTQMGQEVILRCVPISNHLYFYWYRQILGQKVEFLVSFYNNEISEKSEIFDDQFSVERPDGSNFTLKIRSTKLEDSAMYFCASRVREGAYEQYFGPGTRLTVT.

This clonotype occurred many times. V usage is TRBV2 and J usage is TRBJ1-2; D unresolved. Germline CDR1 is SNHLY and CDR2 is FYNNEI. The CDR3 has 15 amino acids. The ends were cut back, 1 base at V and 5 bases at J, with 14 bases in the middle. CDR3 region: CASSEGEGGPYGYTF. In nucleotides, the CDR3 is TGTGCCAGCAGTGAAGGGGAGGGAGGCCCGTATGGCTACACCTTC.

V usage is TRBV18 and J usage is TRBJ2-1; 11 nucleotides match TRBD2. With 3 bases clipped from V and 8 bases from J, the junction kept 9 bases outside the gene matches. The CDR3 runs to 16 residues. CDR1 and CDR2 (germline): KGHSH, LQKENI. DNA of the CDR3: TGTGCCAGCTCACCGGGACTAGCGGAGTCCAAGGATGAGCAGTTCTTC. Protein product: CASSPGLAESKDEQFF.

In regard to this clonotype: Being one base from a much bigger clone, this may be a read error. The chain uses TRBV28 and TRBJ2-5; no clear D gene. Germline V lookup: CDR1 MDHEN, CDR2 SYDVKM. CDR3 length: 12 residues. Trimming stripped 2 bases from V and 10 bases from J, with 11 bases between. The CDR3 sequence: CASSLPARGQYF. CDR3 bases: TGTGCCAGCAGTTTACCTGCCCGAGGCCAGTACTTC.

CDR3 nucleotides: TGCAGCGTCGGGAGGCAGGGTAGCACAGATACGCAGTATTTT. Its translation is CSVGRQGSTDTQYF. The rearrangement links TRBV29-1 to TRBJ2-3; TRBD2 agrees at 7 bases. V gave up 6 bases and J gave up 0 bases; unmatched junction bases: 6. The CDR3 is made up of 14 amino acids. Germline loops: CDR1 SQVTM, CDR2 ANQGSEA.

Of note for this clonotype: A much larger clone differs from this one at a single base, so this may be a read error. The V call is TRBV7-9, the J call TRBJ1-1; TRBD1 agrees at 7 bases. CDR1 SEHNR and CDR2 FQNEAQ come from the germline V gene (reference sequence). There are 15 residues in the CDR3. Germline trimming cut 6 bases from V and 1 base from J; bases unmatched to any gene: 8. As DNA, the CDR3 is TGTGCCAGCAGAGGAACCGGGACAGCGAACACTGAAGCTTTCTTT. Translating it yields CASRGTGTANTEAFF.

This rearrangement joins TRBV15 to TRBJ2-3; 9 bases line up with TRBD2. This CDR3 contains 18 residues. From germline, CDR1 is LNHNV and CDR2 YYDKDF (reference sequence). V dropped 1 base and J dropped 0; count of bases not matched to a gene: 8. The CDR3 DNA reads as TGTGCCACCAGCAGAGGTGGCACTAGCGGGCCTAGCACAGATACGCAGTATTTT. As protein: CATSRGGTSGPSTDTQYF.

This clonotype was seen more than once but under ten times. The chain uses TRBV7-2 and TRBJ2-4; tentative D call: TRBD1 (5 bases). The CDR3 contains 16 residues. V shed 3 bases and J shed 1 base, with 13 bases lying between them. Germline lookup yields CDR1 SGHTA and CDR2 FQGNSA. CDR3 nucleotides: TGTGCCAGCAGCTTTTTAGGGGAATCGGCCAAAAACATTCAGTACTTC. As protein: CASSFLGESAKNIQYF.

This clonotype has just a few counts. In DNA form, the CDR3 reads TGTGCCAGCAGCCAAGATAGGTCAGGGATATGGAACACTGAAGCTTTCTTT. The encoded protein is CASSQDRSGIWNTEAFF. The chain is built from TRBV14 and TRBJ1-1, with D perhaps TRBD1 (5 bases). V dropped 0 bases and J dropped 1 base, with 15 bases sitting between them. CDR1 SGHDN and CDR2 FVKESK come from the germline V gene. The CDR3 runs 17 residues.

This clonotype came up many times. The V and J genes are TRBV12-3 or TRBV12-4 and TRBJ1-5, with D possibly being TRBD1 (5 bases). The V and J ends lost 5 bases and 7 bases respectively, with 21 bases between them. The CDR3 consists of 16 residues. The CDR3: CASSGTDTWVGQPQHF. The CDR3 DNA is TGTGCCAGCAGTGGGACGGACACTTGGGTGGGCCAGCCCCAGCATTTT.

This clonotype was observed at least ten times. The V call is TRBV5-1, the J call TRBJ1-2, with TRBD1 as a possible D gene (5 bases). V shed 7 bases and J shed 4 bases, with 17 bases lying between them. The V gene's germline CDR1 is SGHRS and CDR2 YFSETQ. This CDR3 is 14 amino acids long. CDR3 protein: CASSPGTTFYGYTF. CDR3 DNA sequence: TGCGCCAGCTCTCCCGGGACCACCTTCTATGGCTACACCTTC.

The gene calls are TRBV4-2 and TRBJ1-2; D perhaps matches TRBD1 (5 bases). The V end was cut by 1 base, the J end by 4 bases, with 19 bases between. The CDR3 runs 17 residues. The germline gives CDR1 LGHNA, CDR2 YNFKEQ. As DNA, the CDR3 is TGTGCCAGCAGCCAAGGGGGCGTTGCGGAAGGGAGCTATGGCTACACCTTC. This codes for CASSQGGVAEGSYGYTF.

This clonotype was seen ten or more times. The V gene is TRBV5-1, the J gene TRBJ1-1, with D possibly TRBD1 on 6 matching bases. This CDR3 has 15 residues. V was cut by 0 bases and J by 4 bases, with 13 bases left in between. Germline-derived CDR1 and CDR2 are SGHRS and YFSETQ. The CDR3 coding sequence is TGCGCCAGCAGCTTGGGGGGGGGGCGCGGCACTGAAGCTTTCTTT. It codes for CASSLGGGRGTEAFF.

This clonotype was seen only a few times. This chain joins TRBV29-1 and TRBJ2-7; D is perhaps TRBD1 or TRBD2 (6 bases each). Per the germline V gene, CDR1 is SQVTM and CDR2 is ANQGSEA. Trimming took 1 base from V and 3 from J, leaving 16 bases between them. The CDR3 has 15 amino acids. CDR3 amino acids: CSVEGERGGSYEQYF. As DNA, the CDR3 is TGCAGCGTTGAAGGCGAGCGAGGGGGGAGCTACGAGCAGTACTTC.

This clonotype was seen at least ten times. The chain carries TRBV27 and TRBJ2-3; 7 positions agree with TRBD1. V lost 8 bases, J lost 1 base, and 15 bases stayed unmatched. CDR1 MNHEY and CDR2 SMNVEV come from the germline V gene (reference sequence). The CDR3 is 17 residues long. CDR3 coding DNA: TGTGCCAGCGCGACGGTCCTCGGACAGGCGGGCACAGATACGCAGTATTTT. It specifies CASATVLGQAGTDTQYF.

This clonotype was seen repeatedly, ten times or more. The rearrangement links TRBV6-5 to TRBJ2-7, with 7 bases that match TRBD2. V shed 2 bases, J shed 5 bases, and the junction held 6 bases outside the gene matches. The CDR3 loop spans 14 amino acids. Germline assignment: CDR1 MNHEY and CDR2 SVGAGI. The CDR3 nucleotides read TGTGCCAGCAGTTACCAACGGGGGGAACACGAGCAGTACTTC. It specifies CASSYQRGEHEQYF.

The chain links TRBV9 to TRBJ2-7; possible D gene TRBD2, 6 bases. V shed 0 bases and J shed 0 bases, with 10 bases lying between them. The CDR3 contains 15 residues. Germline V CDR1 and CDR2: SGDLS, YYNGEE. The CDR3 DNA is TGTGCCAGCAGCGTAGACGGGAGCCCCTCCTACGAGCAGTACTTC. Its protein product is CASSVDGSPSYEQYF.

This chain joins TRBV6-1 and TRBJ1-1, with D uncertain. Germline CDR1 and CDR2: MNHNS and SASEGT. This CDR3 region has 11 residues. Trimming took off 5 bases at V and 5 bases at J, with 6 bases between the two ends. The CDR3 protein is CASSWITEAFF. CDR3 DNA: TGTGCCAGCAGTTGGATAACTGAAGCTTTCTTT.

This clonotype has at least ten counts. This rearrangement joins TRBV3-1 to TRBJ2-1; 8 positions match TRBD1. Trimming at V came to 1 base and at J to 8 bases, leaving 13 bases not matched to a gene. The CDR3 sequence is 17 residues long. The germline CDR1 and CDR2 sequences are LGHDT and YNNKEL (reference sequence). CDR3 sequence (DNA): TGTGCCAGCAGCCAAGCATCCGGGACAGGATATACGGATGAGCAGTTCTTC. As protein: CASSQASGTGYTDEQFF.

This clonotype was seen repeatedly, ten times or more. J is TRBJ1-2 and V is TRBV6-2 or TRBV6-3; weak D call: TRBD1 (5 bases). V was clipped by 4 bases and J by 7 bases, with 7 bases between them. In germline, CDR1 is MNHEY, CDR2 SVGEGT. The CDR3 contains 11 residues. The CDR3: CASSWGTGYTF. In DNA, the CDR3 is TGTGCCAGCAGTTGGGGGACTGGCTACACCTTC.

This clonotype occurred many times. The chain joins TRBV24-1 to TRBJ2-1; perhaps TRBD1 as D (6 bases). Trimming left V 4 bases short and J 3 bases short, with 15 bases between. The CDR3 is made up of 16 amino acids. CDR1 and CDR2 (germline): KGHDR, SFDVKD. The DNA of the CDR3 is TGTGCCACCAGTGACCCTGGGGACACCCGCTACAATGAGCAGTTCTTC. As protein: CATSDPGDTRYNEQFF.

This clonotype was picked up many times. V usage is TRBV12-3 or TRBV12-4 and J usage is TRBJ1-1; TRBD1 agrees at 7 bases. V dropped 5 bases and J dropped 4; count of bases not matched to a gene: 4. CDR3 length: 13 amino acids. The CDR3 protein is CASSPRQGTEAFF. DNA of the CDR3: TGTGCCAGCAGTCCAAGACAGGGCACTGAAGCTTTCTTT.

The rearrangement joins TRBV7-3 to TRBJ1-1, with D uncertain. Germline lookup yields CDR1 SGHTA and CDR2 FQGTGA. The CDR3 covers 14 residues. With 3 bases removed from V and 1 base from J, the gap between germline ends came to 9 bases. The DNA for the CDR3 is TGTGCCAGCAGCTTGTCCGCCAAGAACACTGAAGCTTTCTTT. Translated, it gives CASSLSAKNTEAFF.